This T cell receptor (beta chain) appears in the sequencing data of a study of cytomegalovirus exposure and HLA in healthy donors. Amplification used 60 Vbeta primers and 13 Jbeta primers. TCRdb's table, derived via immunoSEQ multiplex PCR, lists solely in-frame clones and lacks some. Of under 200,000 clones in the sample, 70% to 80% were seen once. Study-level findings and limits: From TCR beta sequences, most subjects' HLA-A and HLA-B alleles were reportedly predicted accurately.

This CDR3 spans 17 amino acids. V dropped 0 bases and J dropped 0; count of bases not matched to a gene: 3. Germline CDR1 is SNHLY and CDR2 is FYNNEI. Of note for this clone: Its target is not known.

The TCR sequence derives from a woman aged 50 to 60 in good health and CMV-seronegative. V usage is TRBV2 and J usage is TRBJ2-5, with 11 nucleotides matching TRBD2. The source material was PBMCs. CDR3 region: CASSEARLAGNQETQYF. The CDR3 DNA reads TGTGCCAGCAGTGAAGCTCGACTAGCGGGAAACCAAGAGACCCAGTACTTC.